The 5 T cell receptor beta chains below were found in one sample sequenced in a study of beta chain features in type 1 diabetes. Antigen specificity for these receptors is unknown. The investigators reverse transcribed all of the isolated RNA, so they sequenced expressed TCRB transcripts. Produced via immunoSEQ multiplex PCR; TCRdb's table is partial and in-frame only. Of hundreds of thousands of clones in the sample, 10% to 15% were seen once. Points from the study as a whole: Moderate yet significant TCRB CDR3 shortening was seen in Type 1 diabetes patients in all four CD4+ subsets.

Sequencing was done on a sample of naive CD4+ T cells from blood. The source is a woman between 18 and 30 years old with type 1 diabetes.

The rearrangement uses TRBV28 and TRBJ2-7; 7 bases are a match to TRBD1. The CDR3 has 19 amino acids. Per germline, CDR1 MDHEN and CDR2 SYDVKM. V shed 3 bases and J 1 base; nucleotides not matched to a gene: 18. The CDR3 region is CASSFLGLSQGQLSYEQYF. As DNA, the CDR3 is TGTGCCAGCAGTTTTTTGGGCCTCTCCCAGGGACAGCTTTCCTACGAGCAGTACTTC.

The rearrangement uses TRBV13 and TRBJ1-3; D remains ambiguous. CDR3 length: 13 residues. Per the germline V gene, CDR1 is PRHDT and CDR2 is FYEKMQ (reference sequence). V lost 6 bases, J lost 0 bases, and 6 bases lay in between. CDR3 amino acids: CASRSLSGNTIYF. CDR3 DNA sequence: TGTGCCAGCAGGTCCCTCTCTGGAAACACCATATATTTT.

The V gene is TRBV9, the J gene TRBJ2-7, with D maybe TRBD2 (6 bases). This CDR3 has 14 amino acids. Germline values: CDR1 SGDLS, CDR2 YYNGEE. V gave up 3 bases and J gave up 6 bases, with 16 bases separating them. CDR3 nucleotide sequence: TGTGCCAGCAGCGAACTAAACGGGAGTGGCGAGCAGTACTTC. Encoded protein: CASSELNGSGEQYF.

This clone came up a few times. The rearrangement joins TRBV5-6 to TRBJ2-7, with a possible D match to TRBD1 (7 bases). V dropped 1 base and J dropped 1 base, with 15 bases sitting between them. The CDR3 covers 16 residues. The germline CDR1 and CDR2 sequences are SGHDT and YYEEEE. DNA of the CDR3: TGTGCCAGCAGCTTGTCCGGCAGGGGGGAATCCTACGAGCAGTACTTC. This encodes CASSLSGRGESYEQYF. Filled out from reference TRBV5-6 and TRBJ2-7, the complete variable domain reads DAGVTQSPTHLIKTRGQQVTLRCSPKSGHDTVSWYQQALGQGPQFIFQYYEEEERQRGNFPDRFSGHQFPNYSSELNVNALLLGDSALYLCASSLSGRGESYEQYFGPGTRLTVT.

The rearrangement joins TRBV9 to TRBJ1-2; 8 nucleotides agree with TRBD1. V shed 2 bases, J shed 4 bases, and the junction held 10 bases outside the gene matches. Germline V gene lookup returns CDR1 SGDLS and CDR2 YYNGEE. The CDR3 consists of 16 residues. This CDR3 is CASSVTGTGGTYGYTF. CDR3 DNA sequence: TGTGCCAGCAGCGTTACCGGGACAGGAGGAACCTATGGCTACACCTTC.